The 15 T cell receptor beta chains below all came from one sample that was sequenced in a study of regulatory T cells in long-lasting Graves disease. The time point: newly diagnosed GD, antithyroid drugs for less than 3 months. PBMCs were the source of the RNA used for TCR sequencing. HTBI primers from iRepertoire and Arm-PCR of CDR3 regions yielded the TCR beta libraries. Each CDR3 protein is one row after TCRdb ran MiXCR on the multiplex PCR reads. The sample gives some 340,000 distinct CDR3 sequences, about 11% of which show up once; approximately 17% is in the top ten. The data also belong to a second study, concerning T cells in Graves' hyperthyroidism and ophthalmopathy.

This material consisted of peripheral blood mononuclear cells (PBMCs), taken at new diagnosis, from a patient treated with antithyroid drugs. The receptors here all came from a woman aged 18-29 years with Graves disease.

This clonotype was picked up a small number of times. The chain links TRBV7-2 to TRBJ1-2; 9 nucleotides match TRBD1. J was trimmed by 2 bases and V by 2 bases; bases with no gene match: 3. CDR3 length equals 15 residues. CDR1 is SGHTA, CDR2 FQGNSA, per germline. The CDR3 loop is CASSLITGGNYGYTF. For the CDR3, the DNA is TGTGCCAGCAGCTTAATCACAGGGGGCAACTATGGCTACACCTTC.

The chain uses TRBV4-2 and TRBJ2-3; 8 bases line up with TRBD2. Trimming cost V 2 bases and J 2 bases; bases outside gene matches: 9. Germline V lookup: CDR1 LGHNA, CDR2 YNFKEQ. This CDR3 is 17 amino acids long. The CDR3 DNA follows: TGTGCCAGCAGCCAATTTAGCGGGGCCCACCTCACAGATACGCAGTATTTT. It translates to CASSQFSGAHLTDTQYF.

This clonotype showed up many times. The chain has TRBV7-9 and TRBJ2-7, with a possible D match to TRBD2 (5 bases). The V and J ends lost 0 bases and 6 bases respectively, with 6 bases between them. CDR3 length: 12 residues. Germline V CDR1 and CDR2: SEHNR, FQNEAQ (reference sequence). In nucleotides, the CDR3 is TGTGCCAGCAGCTTAGCTAGCGCCGAGCAGTACTTC. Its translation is CASSLASAEQYF.

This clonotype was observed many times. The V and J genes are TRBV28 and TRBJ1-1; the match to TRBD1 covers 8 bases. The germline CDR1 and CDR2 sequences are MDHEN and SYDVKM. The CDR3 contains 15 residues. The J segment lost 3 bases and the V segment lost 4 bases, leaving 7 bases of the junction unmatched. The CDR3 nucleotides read TGTGCCAGCAGTTCCGACAGGGGTGGGTACACTGAAGCTTTCTTT. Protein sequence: CASSSDRGGYTEAFF.

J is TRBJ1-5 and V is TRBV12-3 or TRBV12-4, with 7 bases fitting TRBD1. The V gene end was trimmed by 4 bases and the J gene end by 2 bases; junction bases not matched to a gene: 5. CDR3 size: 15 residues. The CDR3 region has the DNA TGTGCCAGCAGTTCCCCTGACAGGGGCAATCAGCCCCAGCATTTT. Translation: CASSSPDRGNQPQHF.

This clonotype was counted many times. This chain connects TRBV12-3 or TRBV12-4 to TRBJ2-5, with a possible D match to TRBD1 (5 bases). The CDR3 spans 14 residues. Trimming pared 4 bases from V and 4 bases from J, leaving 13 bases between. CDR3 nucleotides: TGTGCCAGCAGTTCCACAGCGCAGGGAGAGACCCAGTACTTC. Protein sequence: CASSSTAQGETQYF.

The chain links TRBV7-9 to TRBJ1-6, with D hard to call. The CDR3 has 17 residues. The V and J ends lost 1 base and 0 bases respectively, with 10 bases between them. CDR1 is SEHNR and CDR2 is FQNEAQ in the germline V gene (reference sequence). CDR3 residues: CASSLGLRSSYNSPLHF. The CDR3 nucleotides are TGTGCCAGCAGCTTAGGTCTTCGGAGCTCCTATAATTCACCCCTCCACTTT.

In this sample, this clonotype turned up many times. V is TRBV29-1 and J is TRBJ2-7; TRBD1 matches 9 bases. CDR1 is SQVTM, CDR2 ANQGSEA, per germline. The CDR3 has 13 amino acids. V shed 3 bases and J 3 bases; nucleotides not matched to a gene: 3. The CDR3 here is CSVDAGQGYEQYF. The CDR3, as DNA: TGCAGCGTTGATGCGGGACAGGGCTACGAGCAGTACTTC.

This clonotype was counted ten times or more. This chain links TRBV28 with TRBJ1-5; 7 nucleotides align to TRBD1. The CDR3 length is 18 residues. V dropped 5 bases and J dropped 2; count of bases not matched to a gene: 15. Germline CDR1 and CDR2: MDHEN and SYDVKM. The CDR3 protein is CASSPTKTGNLGNQPQHF. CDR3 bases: TGTGCCAGCAGTCCAACTAAGACAGGGAATTTGGGCAATCAGCCCCAGCATTTT.

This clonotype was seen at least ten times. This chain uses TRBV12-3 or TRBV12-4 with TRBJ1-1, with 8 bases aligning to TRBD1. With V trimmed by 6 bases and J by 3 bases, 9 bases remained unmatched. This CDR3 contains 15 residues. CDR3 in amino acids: CASSPYRGKDTEAFF. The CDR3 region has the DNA TGTGCCAGCAGCCCCTACAGGGGGAAGGACACTGAAGCTTTCTTT.

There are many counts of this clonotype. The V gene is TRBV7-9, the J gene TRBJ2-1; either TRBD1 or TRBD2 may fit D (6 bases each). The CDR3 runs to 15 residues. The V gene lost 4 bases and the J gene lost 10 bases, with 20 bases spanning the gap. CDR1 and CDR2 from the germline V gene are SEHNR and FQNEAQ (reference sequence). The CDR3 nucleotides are TGTGCCAGCAGCTCCCTATTAGGGGGGTTAGGGGAGCAGTTCTTC. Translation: CASSSLLGGLGEQFF.

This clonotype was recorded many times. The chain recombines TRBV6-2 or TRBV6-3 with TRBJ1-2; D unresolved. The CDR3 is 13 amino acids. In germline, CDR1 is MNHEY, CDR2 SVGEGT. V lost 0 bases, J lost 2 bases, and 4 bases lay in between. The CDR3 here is CASSYSANYGYTF. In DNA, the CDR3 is TGTGCCAGCAGTTACTCAGCCAACTATGGCTACACCTTC.

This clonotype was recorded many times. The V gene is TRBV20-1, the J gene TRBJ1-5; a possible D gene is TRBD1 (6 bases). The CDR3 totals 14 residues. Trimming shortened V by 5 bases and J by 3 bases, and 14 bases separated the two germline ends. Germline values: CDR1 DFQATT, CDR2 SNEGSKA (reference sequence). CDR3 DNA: TGCAGTGCTCAACACCGGGACATCAATCAGCCCCAGCATTTT. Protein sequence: CSAQHRDINQPQHF.

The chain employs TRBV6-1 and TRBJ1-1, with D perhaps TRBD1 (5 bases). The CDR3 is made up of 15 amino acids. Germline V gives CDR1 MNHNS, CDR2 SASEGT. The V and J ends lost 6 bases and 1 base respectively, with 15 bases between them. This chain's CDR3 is CASRFDGGRNTEAFF. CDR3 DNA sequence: TGTGCCAGCAGATTCGACGGGGGAAGGAACACTGAAGCTTTCTTT.

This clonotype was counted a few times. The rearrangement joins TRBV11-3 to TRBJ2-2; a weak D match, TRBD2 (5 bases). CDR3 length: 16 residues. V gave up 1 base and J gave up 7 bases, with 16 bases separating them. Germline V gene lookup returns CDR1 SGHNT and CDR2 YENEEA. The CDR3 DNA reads TGTGCCAGCAGCTTAGCCCTGGACTCTTTTGGCGGGGAGCTGTTTTTT. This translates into CASSLALDSFGGELFF.